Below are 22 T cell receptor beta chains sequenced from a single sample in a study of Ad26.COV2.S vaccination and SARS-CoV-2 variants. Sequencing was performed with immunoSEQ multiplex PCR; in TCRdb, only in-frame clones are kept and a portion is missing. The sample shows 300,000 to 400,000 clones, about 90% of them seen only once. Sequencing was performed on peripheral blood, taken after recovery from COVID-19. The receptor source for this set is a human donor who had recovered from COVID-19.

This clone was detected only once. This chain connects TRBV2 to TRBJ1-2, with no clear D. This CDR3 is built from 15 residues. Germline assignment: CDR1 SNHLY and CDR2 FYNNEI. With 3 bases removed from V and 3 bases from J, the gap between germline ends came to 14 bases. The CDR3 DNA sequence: TGTGCCAGCAGTGATCGAGGGAGGAGTGACTATGGCTACACCTTC. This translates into CASSDRGRSDYGYTF.

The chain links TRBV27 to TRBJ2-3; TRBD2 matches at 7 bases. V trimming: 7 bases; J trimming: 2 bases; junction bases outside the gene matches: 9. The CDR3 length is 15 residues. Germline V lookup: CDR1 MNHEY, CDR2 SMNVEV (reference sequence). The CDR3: CASTRGGRITDTQYF. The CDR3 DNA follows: TGTGCCAGCACTCGCGGGGGACGGATCACAGATACGCAGTATTTT.

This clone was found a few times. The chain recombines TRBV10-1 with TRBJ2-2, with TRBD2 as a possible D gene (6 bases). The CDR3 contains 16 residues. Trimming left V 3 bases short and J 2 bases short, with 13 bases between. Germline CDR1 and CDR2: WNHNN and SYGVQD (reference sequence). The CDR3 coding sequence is TGCGCCAGCAGTGATCTCCGGGACTTAAACACCGGGGAGCTGTTTTTT. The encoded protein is CASSDLRDLNTGELFF.

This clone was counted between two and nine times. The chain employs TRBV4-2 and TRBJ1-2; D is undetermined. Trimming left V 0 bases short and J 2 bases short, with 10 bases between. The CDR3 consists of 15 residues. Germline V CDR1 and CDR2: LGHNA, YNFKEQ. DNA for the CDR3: TGTGCCAGCAGCCAAGAATTGGGTGACAACTATGGCTACACCTTC. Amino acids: CASSQELGDNYGYTF.

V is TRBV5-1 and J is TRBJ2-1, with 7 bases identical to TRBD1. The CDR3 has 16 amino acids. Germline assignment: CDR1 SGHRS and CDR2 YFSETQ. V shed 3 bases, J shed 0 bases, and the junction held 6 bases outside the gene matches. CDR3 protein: CASSSLTGSSYNEQFF. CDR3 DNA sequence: TGCGCCAGCAGCTCCCTGACAGGGTCCTCCTACAATGAGCAGTTCTTC.

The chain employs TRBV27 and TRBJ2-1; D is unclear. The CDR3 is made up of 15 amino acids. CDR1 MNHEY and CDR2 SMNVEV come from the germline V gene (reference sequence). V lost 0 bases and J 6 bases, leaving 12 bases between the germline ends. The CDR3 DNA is TGTGCCAGCAGTTTATCGCCTGATTCCCTCAATGAGCAGTTCTTC. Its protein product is CASSLSPDSLNEQFF.

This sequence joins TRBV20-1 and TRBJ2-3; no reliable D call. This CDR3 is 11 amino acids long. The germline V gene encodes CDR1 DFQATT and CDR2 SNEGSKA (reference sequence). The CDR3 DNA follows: TGCAGCCGCCTCGAAACAGATACGCAGTATTTT. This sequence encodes CSRLETDTQYF.

CDR3 DNA: TGTGCCAGCAGTTTGGAGGGGGCCCGCAATCAGCCCCAGCATTTT. Amino acids: CASSLEGARNQPQHF. The rearrangement joins TRBV27 to TRBJ1-5; 7 nucleotides align to TRBD1. J lost 2 bases, V lost 3 bases, and 4 bases had no gene match. The CDR3 loop spans 15 amino acids. Germline values: CDR1 MNHEY, CDR2 SMNVEV (reference sequence).

The DNA of the CDR3 is TGTGCCATCAGTGACATAGGGGACAGTATGAATCAGCCCCAGCATTTT. Translated: CAISDIGDSMNQPQHF. This chain uses TRBV10-3 with TRBJ1-5, with TRBD1 identical over 7 bases. The CDR3 has 16 amino acids. Germline lookup yields CDR1 ENHRY and CDR2 SYGVKD. Trimming at V came to 3 bases and at J to 4 bases, leaving 9 bases not matched to a gene.

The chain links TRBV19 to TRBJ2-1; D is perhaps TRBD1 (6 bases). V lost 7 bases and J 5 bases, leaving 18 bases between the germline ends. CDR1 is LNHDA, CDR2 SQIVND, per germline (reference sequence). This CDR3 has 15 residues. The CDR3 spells CASTPGWGRDNEQFF. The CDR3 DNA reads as TGTGCCAGTACCCCCGGCTGGGGGCGGGACAATGAGCAGTTCTTC.

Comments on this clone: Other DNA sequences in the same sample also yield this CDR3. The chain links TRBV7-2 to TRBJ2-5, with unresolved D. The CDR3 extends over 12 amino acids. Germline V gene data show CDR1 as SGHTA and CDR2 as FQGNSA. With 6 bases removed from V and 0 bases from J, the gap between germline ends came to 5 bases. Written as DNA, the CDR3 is TGTGCCAGCAGTTCGTACCAAGAGACCCAGTACTTC. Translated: CASSSYQETQYF.

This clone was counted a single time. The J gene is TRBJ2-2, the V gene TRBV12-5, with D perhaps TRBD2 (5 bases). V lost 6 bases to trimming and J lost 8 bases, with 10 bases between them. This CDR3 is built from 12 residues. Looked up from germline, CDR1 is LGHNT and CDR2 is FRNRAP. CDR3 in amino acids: CASGREIGELFF. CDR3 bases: TGTGCTAGTGGACGGGAAATAGGGGAGCTGTTTTTT.

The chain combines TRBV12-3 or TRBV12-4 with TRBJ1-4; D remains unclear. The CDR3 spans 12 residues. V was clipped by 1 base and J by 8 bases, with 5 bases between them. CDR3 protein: CASSLVNEKLFF. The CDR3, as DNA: TGTGCCAGCAGTTTAGTTAACGAAAAACTGTTTTTT.

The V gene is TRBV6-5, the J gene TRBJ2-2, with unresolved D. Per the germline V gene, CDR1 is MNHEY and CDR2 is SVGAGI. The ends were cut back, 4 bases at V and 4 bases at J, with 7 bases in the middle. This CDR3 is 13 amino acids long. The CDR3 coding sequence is TGTGCCAGCAGTTTTGTGTCCACCGGGGAGCTGTTTTTT. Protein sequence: CASSFVSTGELFF.

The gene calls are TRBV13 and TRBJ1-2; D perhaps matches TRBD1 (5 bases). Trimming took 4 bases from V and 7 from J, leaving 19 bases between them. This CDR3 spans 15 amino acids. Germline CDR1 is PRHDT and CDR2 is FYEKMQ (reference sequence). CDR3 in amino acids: CASSSGAGAGSGYTF. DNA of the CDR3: TGTGCCAGCAGCTCCGGCGCCGGGGCAGGCAGTGGCTACACCTTC.

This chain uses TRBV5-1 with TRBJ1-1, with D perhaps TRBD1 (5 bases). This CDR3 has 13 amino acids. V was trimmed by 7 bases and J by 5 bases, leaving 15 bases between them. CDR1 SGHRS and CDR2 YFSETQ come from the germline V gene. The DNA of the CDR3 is TGCGCCAGCCGGGAGCTGGGGGAGACTGAAGCTTTCTTT. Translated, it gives CASRELGETEAFF.

For the CDR3, the DNA is TGCGCCAGCAGCCAAGCCGACAGAGCTGGGGCCAACGTCCTGACTTTC. Residues: CASSQADRAGANVLTF. The chain recombines TRBV4-3 with TRBJ2-6; D possibly corresponds to TRBD1 (5 bases). V dropped 1 base and J dropped 2 bases, with 9 bases sitting between them. Germline V lookup: CDR1 LGHNA, CDR2 YSLEER. The CDR3 length is 16 residues.

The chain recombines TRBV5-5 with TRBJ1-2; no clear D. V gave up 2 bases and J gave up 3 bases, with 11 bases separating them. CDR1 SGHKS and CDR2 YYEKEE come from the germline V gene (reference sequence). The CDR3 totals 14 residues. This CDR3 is CASSFGGGYYGYTF. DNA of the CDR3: TGTGCCAGCAGCTTTGGTGGCGGATACTATGGCTACACCTTC. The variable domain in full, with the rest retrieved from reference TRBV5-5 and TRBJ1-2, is DAGVTQSPTHLIKTRGQQVTLRCSPISGHKSVSWYQQVLGQGPQFIFQYYEKEERGRGNFPDRFSARQFPNYSSELNVNALLLGDSALYLCASSFGGGYYGYTFGSGTRLTVV.

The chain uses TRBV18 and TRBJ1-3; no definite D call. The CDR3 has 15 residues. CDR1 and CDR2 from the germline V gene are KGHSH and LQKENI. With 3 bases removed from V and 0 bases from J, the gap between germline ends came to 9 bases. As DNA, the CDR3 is TGTGCCAGCTCACCGGCGCGGAACTCTGGAAACACCATATATTTT. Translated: CASSPARNSGNTIYF.

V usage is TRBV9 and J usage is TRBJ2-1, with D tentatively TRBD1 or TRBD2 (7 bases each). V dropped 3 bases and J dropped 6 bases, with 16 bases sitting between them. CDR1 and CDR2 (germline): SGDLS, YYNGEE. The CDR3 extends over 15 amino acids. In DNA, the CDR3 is TGTGCCAGCAGCGACGGACAGGAGCGGGGCAATGAGCAGTTCTTC. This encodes CASSDGQERGNEQFF.

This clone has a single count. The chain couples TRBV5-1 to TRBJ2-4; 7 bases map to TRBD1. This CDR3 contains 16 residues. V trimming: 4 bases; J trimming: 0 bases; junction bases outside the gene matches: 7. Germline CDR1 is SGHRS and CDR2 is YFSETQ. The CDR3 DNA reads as TGCGCCAGCAGCCCAGAAGGGGGCGTAGCCAAAAACATTCAGTACTTC. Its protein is CASSPEGGVAKNIQYF. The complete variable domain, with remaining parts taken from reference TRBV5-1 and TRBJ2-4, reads KAGVTQTPRYLIKTRGQQVTLSCSPISGHRSVSWYQQTPGQGLQFLFEYFSETQRNKGNFPGRFSGRQFSNSRSEMNVSTLELGDSALYLCASSPEGGVAKNIQYFGAGTRLSVL.

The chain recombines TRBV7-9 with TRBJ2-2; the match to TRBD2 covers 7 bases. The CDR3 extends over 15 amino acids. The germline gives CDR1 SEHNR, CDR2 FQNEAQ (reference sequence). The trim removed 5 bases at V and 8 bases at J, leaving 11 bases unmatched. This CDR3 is CASSPPAAGSGELFF. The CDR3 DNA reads TGTGCCAGCAGCCCCCCGGCAGCGGGATCAGGGGAGCTGTTTTTT.